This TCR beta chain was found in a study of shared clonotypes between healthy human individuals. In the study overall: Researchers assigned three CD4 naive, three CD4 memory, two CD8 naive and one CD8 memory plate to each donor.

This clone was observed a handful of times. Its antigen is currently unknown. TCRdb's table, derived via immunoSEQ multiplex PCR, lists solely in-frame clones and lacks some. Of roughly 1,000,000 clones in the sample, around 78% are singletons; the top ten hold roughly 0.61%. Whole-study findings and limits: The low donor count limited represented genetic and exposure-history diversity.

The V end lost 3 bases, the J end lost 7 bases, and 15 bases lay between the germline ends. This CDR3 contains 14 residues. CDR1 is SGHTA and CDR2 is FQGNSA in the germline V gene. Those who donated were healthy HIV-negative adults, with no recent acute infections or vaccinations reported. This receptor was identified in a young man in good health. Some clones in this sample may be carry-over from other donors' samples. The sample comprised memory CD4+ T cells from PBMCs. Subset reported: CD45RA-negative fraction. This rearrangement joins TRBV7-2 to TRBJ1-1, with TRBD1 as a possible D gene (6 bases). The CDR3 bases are TGTGCCAGCAGCTTTAAAGCAGGGGTCCTTGAAGCTTTCTTT. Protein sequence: CASSFKAGVLEAFF.